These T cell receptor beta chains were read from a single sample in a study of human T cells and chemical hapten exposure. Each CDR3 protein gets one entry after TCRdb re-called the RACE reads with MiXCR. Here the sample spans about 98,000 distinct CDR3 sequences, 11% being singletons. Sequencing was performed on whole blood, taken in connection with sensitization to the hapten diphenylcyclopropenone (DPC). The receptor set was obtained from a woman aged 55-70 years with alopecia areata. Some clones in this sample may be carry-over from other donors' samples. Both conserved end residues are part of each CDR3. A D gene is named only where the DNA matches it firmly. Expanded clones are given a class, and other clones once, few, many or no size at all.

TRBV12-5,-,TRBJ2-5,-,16,CASSLAGLAHQETQYF,TGTGCTAGTTCCCTGGCCGGACTCGCGCACCAAGAGACCCAGTACTTC
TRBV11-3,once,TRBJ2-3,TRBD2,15,CASSSGLAGEDTQYF,TGTGCCAGCAGCTCGGGACTAGCGGGAGAGGATACGCAGTATTTT
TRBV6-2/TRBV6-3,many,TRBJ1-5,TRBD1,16,CASSRSDRVSNQPQHF,TGTGCCAGCAGTCGATCGGACAGGGTGAGCAATCAGCCCCAGCATTTT
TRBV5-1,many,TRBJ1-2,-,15,CASSWDARGEYGYTF,TGCGCCAGCAGCTGGGACGCACGGGGAGAATATGGCTACACCTTC
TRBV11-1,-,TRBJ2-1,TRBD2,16,CASSLVAGAGANEQFF,TGTGCCAGCAGCCTGGTAGCGGGCGCCGGGGCCAATGAGCAGTTCTTC
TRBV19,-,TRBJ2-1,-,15,CASSFGGGLYNEQFF,TGTGCCAGTAGTTTCGGCGGGGGCCTCTACAATGAGCAGTTCTTC
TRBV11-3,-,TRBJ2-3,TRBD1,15,CASSTGQGSTDTQYF,TGTGCCAGCAGCACGGGACAGGGCAGCACAGATACGCAGTATTTT
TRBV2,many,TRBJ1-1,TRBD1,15,CASSRRQGYGTEAFF,TGTGCCAGCAGTCGACGACAGGGCTATGGGACTGAAGCTTTCTTT
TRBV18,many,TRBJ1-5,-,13,CASSLDQNQPQHF,TGTGCCAGCTCCTTGGATCAAAATCAGCCCCAGCATTTT
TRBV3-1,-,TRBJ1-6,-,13,CASSQNRDSPLHF,TGTGCCAGCAGCCAGAACCGGGATTCACCCCTCCACTTT
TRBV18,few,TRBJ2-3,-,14,CASSPGVRRDTQYF,TGTGCCAGCTCACCCGGGGTGAGACGGGATACGCAGTATTTT
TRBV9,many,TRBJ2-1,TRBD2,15,CASSTGLAGYNEQFF,TGTGCCAGCAGCACGGGACTAGCGGGCTACAATGAGCAGTTCTTC
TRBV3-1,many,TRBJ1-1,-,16,CASSQESPGIVAEAFF,TGTGCCAGCAGCCAAGAGTCTCCAGGTATTGTCGCTGAAGCTTTCTTT
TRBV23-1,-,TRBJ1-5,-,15,CASSTCDRSNQPQHF,TGCGCCAGCAGTACATGTGACAGGAGCAATCAGCCCCAGCATTTT
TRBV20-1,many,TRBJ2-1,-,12,CSARDRRGEALF,TGCAGTGCTAGAGATCGGCGGGGAGAGGCCCTCTTC
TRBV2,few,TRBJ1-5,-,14,CASSENTGWQPQHF,TGTGCCAGCAGTGAAAATACAGGGTGGCAGCCCCAGCATTTT
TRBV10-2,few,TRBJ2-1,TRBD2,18,CASSEGLAGGGSYNEQFF,TGCGCCAGCAGTGAGGGACTAGCGGGGGGGGGCTCCTACAATGAGCAGTTCTTC
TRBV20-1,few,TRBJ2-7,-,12,CSAPPRGYEQYF,TGCAGTGCCCCCCCCCGGGGCTACGAGCAGTACTTC
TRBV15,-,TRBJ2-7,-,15,CATSSNRGGSYEQYF,TGTGCCACCAGCAGCAACAGGGGGGGCTCCTACGAGCAGTACTTC
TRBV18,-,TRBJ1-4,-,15,CASSPKAQIDEKLFF,TGTGCCAGCTCACCAAAAGCTCAGATAGATGAAAAACTGTTTTTT
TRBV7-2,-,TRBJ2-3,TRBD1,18,CASSLIPPTGGRTDTQYF,TGTGCCAGCAGCTTAATCCCCCCTACAGGGGGGAGGACAGATACGCAGTATTTT
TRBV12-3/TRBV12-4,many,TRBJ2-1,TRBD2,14,CASSYGGGANEQFF,TGTGCCAGCAGTTACGGCGGGGGGGCGAATGAGCAGTTCTTC
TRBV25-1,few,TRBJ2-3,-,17,CASSVRWGGGFTDTQYF,TGTGCCAGCAGCGTCCGTTGGGGGGGCGGATTCACAGATACGCAGTATTTT
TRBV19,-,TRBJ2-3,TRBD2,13,CASMSGDTDTQYF,TGTGCCAGTATGAGCGGGGACACAGATACGCAGTATTTT